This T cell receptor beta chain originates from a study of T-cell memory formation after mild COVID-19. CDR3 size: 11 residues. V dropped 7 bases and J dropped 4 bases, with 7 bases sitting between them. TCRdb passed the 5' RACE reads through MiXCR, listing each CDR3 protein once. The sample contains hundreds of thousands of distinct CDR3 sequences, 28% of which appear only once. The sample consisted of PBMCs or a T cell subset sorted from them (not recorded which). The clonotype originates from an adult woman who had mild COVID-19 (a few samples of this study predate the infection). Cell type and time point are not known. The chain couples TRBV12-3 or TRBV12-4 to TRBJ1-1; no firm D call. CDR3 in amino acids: CASKRRTEAFF. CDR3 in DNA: TGTGCCAGCAAGAGGCGCACTGAAGCTTTCTTT.